The 25 T cell receptor beta chains below all came from one sample that was sequenced in a study of blood T cell repertoires in COVID-19. TCRdb's table, derived via immunoSEQ multiplex PCR, lists solely in-frame clones and lacks some. The sample includes 200,000 to 300,000 clones, 84% of them seen just once. Sequencing input: peripheral blood. Receptors originate from a woman in her 40s who had recovered from COVID-19.

The chain combines TRBV4-1 with TRBJ2-1, with 8 bases fitting TRBD1. CDR3 length: 12 residues. Germline V lookup: CDR1 MGHRA, CDR2 YSYEKL. J lost 15 bases, V lost 1 base, and 5 bases had no gene match. The CDR3 region has the DNA TGCGCCAGCAGCCAAGTCAGGACAGGGTTGTTCTTC. Its protein is CASSQVRTGLFF.

The rearrangement joins TRBV5-8 to TRBJ2-2, with a possible D match to TRBD1 (6 bases). Between the trimmed V and J ends, which lost 2 bases and 5 bases, there was a span of 7 bases. The germline CDR1 and CDR2 sequences are SGHTS and YDEGEE. The CDR3 extends over 13 amino acids. The CDR3: CASSLGGTGELFF. CDR3 DNA sequence: TGTGCCAGCAGCTTAGGGGGTACCGGGGAGCTGTTTTTT. The variable domain in full, completed from reference TRBV5-8 and TRBJ2-2, reads EAGVTQSPTHLIKTRGQQATLRCSPISGHTSVYWYQQALGLGLQFLLWYDEGEERNRGNFPPRFSGRQFPNYSSELNVNALELEDSALYLCASSLGGTGELFFGEGSRLTVL.

The V call is TRBV2, the J call TRBJ2-3; 8 bases map to TRBD2. There are 17 residues in the CDR3. In germline, CDR1 is SNHLY, CDR2 FYNNEI. Trimming at V came to 2 bases and at J to 0 bases, leaving 7 bases not matched to a gene. For the CDR3, the DNA is TGTGCCAGCAGTGAACCCGAATCTAGCGGGAGCACAGATACGCAGTATTTT. This gives the protein CASSEPESSGSTDTQYF.

The chain recombines TRBV14 with TRBJ1-5; 9 positions agree with TRBD1. CDR3 length: 16 amino acids. Germline values: CDR1 SGHDN, CDR2 FVKESK. V gave up 0 bases and J gave up 5 bases; unmatched junction bases: 5. CDR3 protein: CASSQDLGQGHQPQHF. Written as DNA, the CDR3 is TGTGCCAGCAGCCAAGACTTGGGACAGGGACATCAGCCCCAGCATTTT.

This clone was seen once. This chain uses TRBV5-1 with TRBJ2-2; TRBD2 is a possible D gene (5 bases). Germline CDR1 SGHRS, CDR2 YFSETQ. The CDR3 totals 14 residues. Trimming pared 3 bases from V and 4 bases from J, leaving 10 bases between. The CDR3 nucleotides read TGCGCCAGCAGCTCCCATAGCGTCACCGGGGAGCTGTTTTTT. Protein: CASSSHSVTGELFF.

This chain connects TRBV14 to TRBJ2-1; 7 bases fit TRBD1. J lost 4 bases, V lost 1 base, and 4 bases had no gene match. Germline V gives CDR1 SGHDN, CDR2 FVKESK. CDR3 length equals 15 residues. CDR3: CASSQGTGWYNEQFF. The CDR3 DNA follows: TGTGCCAGCAGCCAAGGGACAGGCTGGTACAATGAGCAGTTCTTC. Based on the CDR3 plus reference TRBV14 and TRBJ2-1, the full variable domain is EAGVTQFPSHSVIEKGQTVTLRCDPISGHDNLYWYRRVMGKEIKFLLHFVKESKQDESGMPNNRFLAERTGGTYSTLKVQPAELEDSGVYFCASSQGTGWYNEQFFGPGTRLTVL.

The chain carries TRBV4-1 and TRBJ2-7, with D maybe TRBD2 (5 bases). CDR3 length: 15 amino acids. CDR1 is MGHRA, CDR2 YSYEKL, per germline. Trimming took 1 base from V and 2 from J, leaving 12 bases between them. The CDR3: CASSQASAAAYEQYF. CDR3 DNA: TGCGCCAGCAGCCAAGCTTCAGCGGCGGCCTACGAGCAGTACTTC.

The chain couples TRBV6-5 to TRBJ1-5, with D tentatively TRBD1 (5 bases). The CDR3 spans 13 residues. V shed 2 bases and J shed 5 bases, with 7 bases lying between them. Germline lookup yields CDR1 MNHEY and CDR2 SVGAGI. The CDR3 region has the DNA TGTGCCAGCAGTTACACCAGGGATCAGCCCCAGCATTTT. It encodes CASSYTRDQPQHF.

This clone was detected a few times. This chain connects TRBV4-2 to TRBJ2-5; 9 bases are a match to TRBD2. V lost 4 bases, J lost 1 base, and 4 bases stayed unmatched. CDR3 length equals 15 residues. The V gene's germline CDR1 is LGHNA and CDR2 YNFKEQ. The CDR3 bases are TGTGCCAGCAGCCCTACTAGCGGGTCCCAAGAGACCCAGTACTTC. Translation: CASSPTSGSQETQYF.

This rearrangement joins TRBV6-5 to TRBJ1-2; D gene uncertain. Between the trimmed V and J ends, which lost 5 bases and 8 bases, there was a span of 18 bases. There are 14 residues in the CDR3. Germline loops: CDR1 MNHEY, CDR2 SVGAGI. The CDR3 is CASSLRRFPRGYTF. CDR3 nucleotides: TGTGCCAGCAGTCTGCGAAGATTCCCTCGGGGCTACACCTTC.

V usage is TRBV18 and J usage is TRBJ2-1, with 15 bases aligning to TRBD2. The germline CDR1 and CDR2 sequences are KGHSH and LQKENI. The J segment lost 7 bases and the V segment lost 2 bases, leaving 3 bases of the junction unmatched. This CDR3 spans 16 amino acids. CDR3 region: CASSPGLAGGANEQFF. For the CDR3, the DNA is TGTGCCAGCTCACCAGGACTAGCGGGGGGGGCGAATGAGCAGTTCTTC.

J is TRBJ2-2 and V is TRBV7-2; D unclear. The germline gives CDR1 SGHTA, CDR2 FQGNSA. CDR3 size: 13 residues. The V end was cut by 5 bases, the J end by 4 bases, with 8 bases between. This CDR3 reads CASSTTITGELFF. The CDR3 nucleotides read TGTGCCAGCAGCACCACTATCACCGGGGAGCTGTTTTTT.

The chain links TRBV5-1 to TRBJ2-7; D not resolved. The CDR3 has 14 residues. The V end lost 0 bases, the J end lost 2 bases, and 9 bases lay between the germline ends. Germline assignment: CDR1 SGHRS and CDR2 YFSETQ. As DNA, the CDR3 is TGCGCCAGCAGCTTGGAACTCGCTACCTACGAGCAGTACTTC. It translates to CASSLELATYEQYF.

With respect to this clone: Other DNA sequences within the sample encode an identical CDR3. This chain connects TRBV5-1 to TRBJ2-5; 7 bases match TRBD1. CDR3 length: 14 amino acids. Germline V gives CDR1 SGHRS, CDR2 YFSETQ. Trimming cost V 0 bases and J 6 bases; bases outside gene matches: 5. CDR3 in amino acids: CASSLAEGAKTQYF. The CDR3 DNA reads TGCGCCAGCAGCTTGGCCGAGGGGGCGAAGACCCAGTACTTC.

V usage is TRBV30 and J usage is TRBJ2-5; D might be TRBD1 (6 bases). V was clipped by 3 bases and J by 0 bases, with 8 bases between them. From germline, CDR1 is GTSNPN and CDR2 SVGIG (reference sequence). The CDR3 runs 13 residues. CDR3 DNA sequence: TGTGCCTGGAGGGGGGCGTACCAAGAGACCCAGTACTTC. It translates to CAWRGAYQETQYF.

V and J are TRBV5-1 and TRBJ2-1; 13 nucleotides line up with TRBD2. The germline V gene encodes CDR1 SGHRS and CDR2 YFSETQ. The CDR3 totals 17 residues. With 5 bases clipped from V and 4 bases from J, the junction kept 9 bases outside the gene matches. CDR3 nucleotide sequence: TGCGCCAGCAGACAGGGGACTAGCGGGGATCTGTACAATGAGCAGTTCTTC. The encoded protein is CASRQGTSGDLYNEQFF.

The rearrangement links TRBV5-1 to TRBJ2-2; TRBD2 might be the D (5 bases). V lost 3 bases to trimming and J lost 6 bases, with 12 bases between them. The CDR3 runs to 14 residues. From germline, CDR1 is SGHRS and CDR2 YFSETQ. The DNA of the CDR3 is TGCGCCAGCAGCTCCGGACTCCTTTCCGGGGAGCTGTTTTTT. It specifies CASSSGLLSGELFF. Full variable domain (remainder filled in from reference TRBV5-1 and TRBJ2-2): KAGVTQTPRYLIKTRGQQVTLSCSPISGHRSVSWYQQTPGQGLQFLFEYFSETQRNKGNFPGRFSGRQFSNSRSEMNVSTLELGDSALYLCASSSGLLSGELFFGEGSRLTVL.

For the CDR3, the DNA is TGTGCCACCAGCAGAGCAGGGTCTGGTAAGAACGAGCAGTACTTC. Amino acid sequence: CATSRAGSGKNEQYF. This rearrangement joins TRBV15 to TRBJ2-7, with a tentative D call TRBD1 (5 bases). The CDR3 has 15 residues. The germline CDR1 and CDR2 sequences are LNHNV and YYDKDF (reference sequence). Trimming left V 1 base short and J 5 bases short, with 15 bases between.

The chain links TRBV6-5 to TRBJ1-1, with 7 nucleotides matching TRBD1. This CDR3 has 13 residues. Losses at the gene ends were 5 bases for V and 6 bases for J; bases not matched to a gene: 6. Germline CDR1 reads MNHEY; CDR2 reads SVGAGI. The CDR3 DNA reads as TGTGCCAGCAGTCCGACAGGGAGGTCTGAAGCTTTCTTT. Translated, it gives CASSPTGRSEAFF.

This rearrangement joins TRBV2 to TRBJ1-1; D gene unclear. Trimming pared 5 bases from V and 0 bases from J, leaving 7 bases between. The CDR3 has 13 residues. CDR1 and CDR2 (germline): SNHLY, FYNNEI. The CDR3 region is CASSFQMNTEAFF. CDR3 DNA sequence: TGTGCCAGCAGTTTCCAGATGAACACTGAAGCTTTCTTT.

This clone appeared a single time. The chain carries TRBV5-1 and TRBJ2-3; D unresolved. Per germline, CDR1 SGHRS and CDR2 YFSETQ. V lost 6 bases and J lost 4, with 15 bases in between. The CDR3 consists of 14 residues. CDR3 DNA sequence: TGCGCCAGCAACCCGGCGGCAGTCCCAGATACGCAGTATTTT. Protein sequence: CASNPAAVPDTQYF.

The chain couples TRBV5-1 to TRBJ1-1, with D tentatively TRBD1 (5 bases). V lost 2 bases to trimming and J lost 4 bases, with 15 bases between them. This CDR3 spans 15 amino acids. From germline, CDR1 is SGHRS and CDR2 YFSETQ. CDR3 in DNA: TGCGCCAGCAGCTTTTCCGGGCAGGGAAGCACTGAAGCTTTCTTT. This sequence encodes CASSFSGQGSTEAFF. The full variable domain, with the rest looked up from reference TRBV5-1 and TRBJ1-1, is KAGVTQTPRYLIKTRGQQVTLSCSPISGHRSVSWYQQTPGQGLQFLFEYFSETQRNKGNFPGRFSGRQFSNSRSEMNVSTLELGDSALYLCASSFSGQGSTEAFFGQGTRLTVV.

The V and J genes are TRBV11-2 and TRBJ1-4; tentatively, D is TRBD1 (5 bases). V shed 5 bases and J shed 2 bases, with 12 bases lying between them. The germline V gene encodes CDR1 SGHAT and CDR2 FQNNGV. The CDR3 spans 15 residues. The CDR3 is CASSVQGRTNEKLFF. CDR3 sequence (DNA): TGTGCCAGCAGCGTGCAGGGTAGGACTAATGAAAAACTGTTTTTT.

Concerning this clone itself: Other DNA sequences of this sample code for an identical CDR3. The rearrangement uses TRBV30 and TRBJ2-5, with D possibly matching TRBD1 (6 bases). From germline, CDR1 is GTSNPN and CDR2 SVGIG (reference sequence). CDR3 size: 12 residues. V was cut by 2 bases and J by 4 bases, with 8 bases left in between. CDR3 nucleotides: TGTGCCTGGAGTAGAGGGGGAGAGACCCAGTACTTC. Translated: CAWSRGGETQYF.

This rearrangement joins TRBV19 to TRBJ2-5; D possibly corresponds to TRBD1 (6 bases). There are 14 residues in the CDR3. V shed 2 bases and J shed 1 base, with 8 bases lying between them. The germline V gene has CDR1 LNHDA and CDR2 SQIVND (reference sequence). Written as DNA, the CDR3 is TGTGCCAGTAGTATACAGGGGTCCCAAGAGACCCAGTACTTC. Encoded protein: CASSIQGSQETQYF.